This T cell receptor (beta chain) was sequenced during a study of blood T cell repertoires in COVID-19. The table lists this clone with a few counts. Per the germline V gene, CDR1 is KGHSH and CDR2 is LQKENI. V lost 6 bases and J lost 2; bases outside the gene matches: 8. This CDR3 region has 16 residues. As handled by the study authors: Reference gene primers were amplified, and this amplification served to estimate nucleated cell counts. Assay: immunoSEQ multiplex PCR; the TCRdb copy retains only in-frame clones and omits some. Clonal size and the V and J genes are those of that table, whereas D and trimming came from the DNA. The sample shows around 320,000 clones, around 89% of them seen only once.

This clonotype was sampled from a woman in her twenties or thirties who had recovered from COVID-19. V is TRBV18 and J is TRBJ2-2, with 8 bases fitting TRBD2. Specimen: peripheral blood. In DNA form, the CDR3 reads TGTGCCAGCTCTTTTCTTAGCGGGGCCAACACCGGGGAGCTGTTTTTT. Its translation: CASSFLSGANTGELFF.